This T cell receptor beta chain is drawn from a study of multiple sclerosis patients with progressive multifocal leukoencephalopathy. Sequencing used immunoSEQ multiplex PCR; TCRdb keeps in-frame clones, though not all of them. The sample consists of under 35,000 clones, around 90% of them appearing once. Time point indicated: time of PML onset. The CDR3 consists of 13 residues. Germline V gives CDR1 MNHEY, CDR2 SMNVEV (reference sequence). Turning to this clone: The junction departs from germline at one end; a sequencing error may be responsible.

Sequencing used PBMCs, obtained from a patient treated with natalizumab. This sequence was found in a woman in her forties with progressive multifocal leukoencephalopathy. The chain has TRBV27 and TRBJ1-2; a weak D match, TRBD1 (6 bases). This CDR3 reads CASSLRQGYGFTF. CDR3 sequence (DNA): TGTGCCAGCAGTTTACGTCAGGGGTATGGCTTCACCTTC.